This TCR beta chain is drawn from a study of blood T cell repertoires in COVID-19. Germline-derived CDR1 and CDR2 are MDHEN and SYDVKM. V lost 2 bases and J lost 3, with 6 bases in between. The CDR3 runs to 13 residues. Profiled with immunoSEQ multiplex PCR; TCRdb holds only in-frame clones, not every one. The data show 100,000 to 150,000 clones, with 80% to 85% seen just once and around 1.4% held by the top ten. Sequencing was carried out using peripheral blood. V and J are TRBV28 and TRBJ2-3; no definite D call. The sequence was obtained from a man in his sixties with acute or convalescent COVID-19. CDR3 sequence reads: CASSLGQTDTQYF. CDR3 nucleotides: TGTGCCAGCAGTTTAGGCCAGACAGATACGCAGTATTTT.